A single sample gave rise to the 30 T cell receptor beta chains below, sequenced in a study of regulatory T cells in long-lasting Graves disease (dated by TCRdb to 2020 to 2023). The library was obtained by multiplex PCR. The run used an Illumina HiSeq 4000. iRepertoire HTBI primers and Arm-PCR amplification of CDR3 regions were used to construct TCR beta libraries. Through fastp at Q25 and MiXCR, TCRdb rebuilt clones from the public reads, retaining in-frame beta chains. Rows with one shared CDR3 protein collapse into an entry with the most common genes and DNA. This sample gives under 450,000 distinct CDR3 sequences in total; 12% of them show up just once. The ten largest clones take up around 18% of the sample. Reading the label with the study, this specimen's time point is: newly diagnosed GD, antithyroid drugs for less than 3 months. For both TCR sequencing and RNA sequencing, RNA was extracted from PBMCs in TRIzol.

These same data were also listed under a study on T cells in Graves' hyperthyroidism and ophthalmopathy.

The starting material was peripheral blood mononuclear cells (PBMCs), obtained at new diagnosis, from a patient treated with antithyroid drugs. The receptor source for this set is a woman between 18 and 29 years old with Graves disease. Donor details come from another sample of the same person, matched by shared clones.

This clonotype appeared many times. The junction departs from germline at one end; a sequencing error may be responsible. CDR3 sequence reads: CASSQDQEVPRQYF. Here the CDR3 DNA reads TGTGCCAGCAGCCAAGATCAGGAAGTCCCACGGCAGTACTTC. This chain links TRBV4-3 with TRBJ2-7, with D uncertain. The germline gives CDR1 LGHNA, CDR2 YSLEER. The CDR3 has 14 amino acids.

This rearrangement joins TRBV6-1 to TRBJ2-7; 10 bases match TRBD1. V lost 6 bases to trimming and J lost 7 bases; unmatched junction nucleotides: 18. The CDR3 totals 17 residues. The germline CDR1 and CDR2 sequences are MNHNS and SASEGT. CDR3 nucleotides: TGTGCCAGCAGACCCGTAGCCGGGACAGGGGCACCCAGAGAGCAGTACGTC. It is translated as CASRPVAGTGAPREQYV.

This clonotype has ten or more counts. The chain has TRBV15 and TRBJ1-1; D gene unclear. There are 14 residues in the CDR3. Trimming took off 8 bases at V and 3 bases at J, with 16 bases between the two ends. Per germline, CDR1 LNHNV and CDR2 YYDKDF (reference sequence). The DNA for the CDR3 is TGTGCCACCGCCCCCGAGGGTTGGGACACTGAAGCTTTCTTT. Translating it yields CATAPEGWDTEAFF.

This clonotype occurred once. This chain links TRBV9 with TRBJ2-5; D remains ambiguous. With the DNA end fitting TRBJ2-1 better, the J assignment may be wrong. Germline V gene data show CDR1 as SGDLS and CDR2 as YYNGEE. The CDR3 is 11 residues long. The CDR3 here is CASSAPSEQFF. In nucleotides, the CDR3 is TGTGCCAGCAGCGCACCCTCGGAGCAGTTCTTC.

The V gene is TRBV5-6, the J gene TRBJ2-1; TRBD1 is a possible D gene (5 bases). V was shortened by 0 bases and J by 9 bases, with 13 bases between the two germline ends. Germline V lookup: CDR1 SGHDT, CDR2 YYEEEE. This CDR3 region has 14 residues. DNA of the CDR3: TGTGCCAGCAGCTTGGTGCCAGGTGACAGTGAGCAGTTCTTC. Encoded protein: CASSLVPGDSEQFF.

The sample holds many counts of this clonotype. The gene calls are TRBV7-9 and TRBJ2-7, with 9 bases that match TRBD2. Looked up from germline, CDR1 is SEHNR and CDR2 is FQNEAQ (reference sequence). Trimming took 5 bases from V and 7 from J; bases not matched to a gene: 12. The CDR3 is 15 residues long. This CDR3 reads CASSPFRGRAREQYF. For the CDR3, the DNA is TGTGCCAGCAGCCCCTTCCGCGGGAGGGCGCGGGAGCAGTACTTC.

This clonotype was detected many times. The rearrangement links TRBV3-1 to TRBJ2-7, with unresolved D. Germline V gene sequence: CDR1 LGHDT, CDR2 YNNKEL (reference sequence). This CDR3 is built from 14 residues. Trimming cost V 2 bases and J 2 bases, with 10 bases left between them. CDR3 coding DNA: TGTGCCAGCAGCCAATTTGAGTTCCCCTACGAGCAGTACGTC. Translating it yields CASSQFEFPYEQYV.

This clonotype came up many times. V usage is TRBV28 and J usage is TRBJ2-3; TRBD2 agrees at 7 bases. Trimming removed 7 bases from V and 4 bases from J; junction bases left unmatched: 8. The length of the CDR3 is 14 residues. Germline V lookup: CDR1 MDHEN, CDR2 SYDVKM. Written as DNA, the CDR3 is TGTGCCAGCACCACGGCGGGAGTTCCAGATACGCAGTATTTT. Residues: CASTTAGVPDTQYF. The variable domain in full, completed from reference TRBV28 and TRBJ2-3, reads DVKVTQSSRYLVKRTGEKVFLECVQDMDHENMFWYRQDPGLGLRLIYFSYDVKMKEKGDIPEGYSVSREKKERFSLILESASTNQTSMYLCASTTAGVPDTQYFGPGTRLTVL.

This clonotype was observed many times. CDR3 in amino acids: CASSPTGTGVEYGYTF. DNA for the CDR3: TGTGCCAGCAGTCCCACCGGGACAGGGGTAGAGTATGGCTACACCTTC. The chain has TRBV2 and TRBJ1-2; TRBD1 matches 10 bases. Germline CDR1 SNHLY, CDR2 FYNNEI. The CDR3 runs 16 residues. With 5 bases clipped from V and 5 bases from J, the junction kept 11 bases outside the gene matches.

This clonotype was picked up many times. The CDR3 DNA reads as TGTGCCAGCAAAGGGGTATCGTCGTACCGAGACAATGAGCAGTTCTTC. Protein sequence: CASKGVSSYRDNEQFF. The V call is TRBV6-2 or TRBV6-3, the J call TRBJ2-1; D might be TRBD1 (5 bases). Germline CDR1 MNHEY, CDR2 SVGEGT. Trimming pared 7 bases from V and 5 bases from J, leaving 21 bases between. The CDR3 runs to 16 residues.

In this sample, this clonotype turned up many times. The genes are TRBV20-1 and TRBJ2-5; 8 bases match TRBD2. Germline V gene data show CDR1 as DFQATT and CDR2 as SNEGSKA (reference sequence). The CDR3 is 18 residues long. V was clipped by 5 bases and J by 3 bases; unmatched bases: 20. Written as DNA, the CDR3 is TGCAGTGCTTACCTCCCCAGCCCGGGACTAGGGATTGAAGAGACCCAGTACTTC. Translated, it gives CSAYLPSPGLGIEETQYF.

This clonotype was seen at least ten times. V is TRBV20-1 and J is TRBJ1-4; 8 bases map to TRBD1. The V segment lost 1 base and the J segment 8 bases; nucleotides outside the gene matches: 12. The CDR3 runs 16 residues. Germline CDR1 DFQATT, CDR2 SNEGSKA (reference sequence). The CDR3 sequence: CSARATGGDEGEKLFF. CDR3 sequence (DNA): TGCAGTGCTAGAGCCACAGGGGGAGACGAAGGAGAAAAACTGTTTTTT.

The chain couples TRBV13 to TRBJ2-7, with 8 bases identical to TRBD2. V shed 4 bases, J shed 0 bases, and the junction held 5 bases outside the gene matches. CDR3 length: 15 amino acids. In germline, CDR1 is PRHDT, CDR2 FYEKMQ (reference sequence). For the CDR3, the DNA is TGTGCCAGCAGCTATTTCGGGACTAGCTCCTACGAGCAGTACTTC. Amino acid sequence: CASSYFGTSSYEQYF.

CDR3 residues: CASSLRRQPYNEQFF. The CDR3 nucleotides read TGTGCCAGCAGCTTAAGGAGACAACCTTACAATGAGCAGTTCTTC. The chain couples TRBV7-2 to TRBJ2-1; D gene unclear. The length of the CDR3 is 15 residues. V was clipped by 2 bases and J by 4 bases, with 12 bases between them. In germline, CDR1 is SGHTA, CDR2 FQGNSA.

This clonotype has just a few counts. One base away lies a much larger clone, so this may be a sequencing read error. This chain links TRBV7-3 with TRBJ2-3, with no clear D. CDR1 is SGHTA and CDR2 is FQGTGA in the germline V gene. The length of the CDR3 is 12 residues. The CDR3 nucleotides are TGTGCCGGCAGCTTAACTCGCGATACGCAGTATTTT. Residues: CAGSLTRDTQYF.

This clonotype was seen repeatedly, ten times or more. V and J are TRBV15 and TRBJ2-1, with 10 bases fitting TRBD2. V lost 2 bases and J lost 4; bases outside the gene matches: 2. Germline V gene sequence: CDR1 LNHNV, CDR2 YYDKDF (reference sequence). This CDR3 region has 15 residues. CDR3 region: CATSRTSGDYNEQFF. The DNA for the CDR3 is TGTGCCACCAGCAGAACTAGCGGGGATTACAATGAGCAGTTCTTC.

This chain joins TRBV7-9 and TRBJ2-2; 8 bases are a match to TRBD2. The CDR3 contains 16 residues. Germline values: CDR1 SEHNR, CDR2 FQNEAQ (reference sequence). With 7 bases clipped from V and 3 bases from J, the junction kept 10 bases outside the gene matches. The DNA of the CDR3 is TGTGCCAGCAACCACCCGGGACTAGTACACACCGGGGAGCTGTTTTTT. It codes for CASNHPGLVHTGELFF.

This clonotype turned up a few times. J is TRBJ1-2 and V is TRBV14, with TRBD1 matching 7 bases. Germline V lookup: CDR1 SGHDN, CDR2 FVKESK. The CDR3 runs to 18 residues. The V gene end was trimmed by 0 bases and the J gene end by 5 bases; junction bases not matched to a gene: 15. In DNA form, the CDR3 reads TGTGCCAGCAGCCAAGATTGGGGGACAGCCTTCCAGCGATATGGCTACACCTTC. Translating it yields CASSQDWGTAFQRYGYTF.

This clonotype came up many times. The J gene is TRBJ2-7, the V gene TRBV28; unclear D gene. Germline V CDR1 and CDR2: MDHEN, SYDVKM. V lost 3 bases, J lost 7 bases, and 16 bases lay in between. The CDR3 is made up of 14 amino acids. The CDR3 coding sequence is TGTGCCAGCAGTTTGCCTAAGATGGACCGGGAGCAGTACTTC. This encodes CASSLPKMDREQYF.

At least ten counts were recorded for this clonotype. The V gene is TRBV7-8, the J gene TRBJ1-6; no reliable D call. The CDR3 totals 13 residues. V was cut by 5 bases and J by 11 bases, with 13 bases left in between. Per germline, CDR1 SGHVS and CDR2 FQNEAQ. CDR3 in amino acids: CASSGGLLTPLHF. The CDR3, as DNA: TGTGCCAGCAGCGGCGGTCTCCTCACACCCCTCCACTTT.

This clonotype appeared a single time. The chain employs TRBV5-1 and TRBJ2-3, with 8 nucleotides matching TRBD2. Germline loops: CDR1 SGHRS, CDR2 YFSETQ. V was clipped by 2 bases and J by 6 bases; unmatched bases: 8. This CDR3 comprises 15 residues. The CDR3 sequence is CASSFRLASEDTQYF. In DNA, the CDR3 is TGCGCCAGCAGCTTCCGACTAGCGTCTGAGGATACGCAGTATTTT.

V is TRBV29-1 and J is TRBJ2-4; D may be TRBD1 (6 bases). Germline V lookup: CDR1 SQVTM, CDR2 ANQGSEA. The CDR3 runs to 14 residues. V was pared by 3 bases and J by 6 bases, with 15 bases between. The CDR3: CSVDSPDSLNIQYF. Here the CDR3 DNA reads TGCAGCGTTGACAGCCCGGACAGTTTAAACATTCAGTACTTC.

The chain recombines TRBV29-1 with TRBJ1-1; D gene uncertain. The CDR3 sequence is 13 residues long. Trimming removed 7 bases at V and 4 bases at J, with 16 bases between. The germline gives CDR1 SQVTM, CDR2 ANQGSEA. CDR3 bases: TGCAGCGCCGACACTCCCTATGGCACTGAAGCTTTCTTT. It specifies CSADTPYGTEAFF. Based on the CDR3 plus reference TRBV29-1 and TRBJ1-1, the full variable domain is SAVISQKPSRDICQRGTSLTIQCQVDSQVTMMFWYRQQPGQSLTLIATANQGSEATYESGFVIDKFPISRPNLTFSTLTVSNMSPEDSSIYLCSADTPYGTEAFFGQGTRLTVV.

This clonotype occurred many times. The CDR3 reads CASSYELLGAEAFF. The CDR3 DNA reads TGTGCCAGCAGTTACGAGTTGCTTGGAGCTGAAGCTTTCTTT. The chain couples TRBV6-5 to TRBJ1-1; D is unresolved. The CDR3 sequence is 14 residues long. Germline CDR1 is MNHEY and CDR2 is SVGAGI. V lost 2 bases to trimming and J lost 6 bases, with 13 bases between them.

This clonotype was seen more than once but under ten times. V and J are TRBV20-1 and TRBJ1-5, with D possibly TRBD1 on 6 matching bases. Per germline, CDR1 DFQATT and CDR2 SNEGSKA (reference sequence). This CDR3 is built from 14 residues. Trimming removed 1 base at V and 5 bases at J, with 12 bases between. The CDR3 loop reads CSARAVQGHQPQHF. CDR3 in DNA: TGCAGTGCTAGAGCTGTACAGGGCCATCAGCCCCAGCATTTT.

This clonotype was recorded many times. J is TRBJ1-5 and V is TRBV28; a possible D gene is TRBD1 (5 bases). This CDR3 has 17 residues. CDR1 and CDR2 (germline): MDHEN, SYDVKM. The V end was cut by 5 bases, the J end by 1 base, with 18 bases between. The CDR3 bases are TGTGCCAGCAGTCCTTCCGGGGCCCGGAGGAGCAATCAGCCCCAGCATTTT. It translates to CASSPSGARRSNQPQHF.

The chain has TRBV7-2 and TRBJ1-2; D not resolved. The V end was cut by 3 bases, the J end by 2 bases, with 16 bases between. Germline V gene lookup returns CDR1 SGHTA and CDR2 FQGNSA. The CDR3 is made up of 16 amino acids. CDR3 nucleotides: TGTGCCAGCAGCTTGTCGTATGCGGTGGGGAACTATGGCTACACCTTC. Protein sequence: CASSLSYAVGNYGYTF.

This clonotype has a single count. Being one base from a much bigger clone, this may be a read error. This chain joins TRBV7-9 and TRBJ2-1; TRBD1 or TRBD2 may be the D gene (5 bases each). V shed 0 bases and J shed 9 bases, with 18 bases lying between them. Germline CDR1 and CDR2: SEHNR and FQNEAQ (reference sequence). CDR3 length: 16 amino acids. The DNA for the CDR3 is TGTGCCAGCAGCTTAGCGTCGTGGGGACCCCCGGGTGAGCAGTTCTTC. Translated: CASSLASWGPPGEQFF.

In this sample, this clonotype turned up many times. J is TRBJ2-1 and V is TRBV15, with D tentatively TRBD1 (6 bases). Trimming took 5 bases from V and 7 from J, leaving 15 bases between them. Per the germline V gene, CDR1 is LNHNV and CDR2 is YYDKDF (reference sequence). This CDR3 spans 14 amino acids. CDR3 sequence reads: CATSQRDIKNEQFF. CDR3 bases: TGTGCCACCAGCCAACGGGACATTAAGAATGAGCAGTTCTTC.

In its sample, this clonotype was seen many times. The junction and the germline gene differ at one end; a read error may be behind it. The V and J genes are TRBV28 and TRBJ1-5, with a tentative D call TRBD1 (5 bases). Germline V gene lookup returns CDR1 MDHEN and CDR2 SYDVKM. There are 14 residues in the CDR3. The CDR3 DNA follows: TGTGCCAGCAGCCCCGGGACCCCGAGATCCCAAAGGCGTTTT. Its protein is CASSPGTPRSQRRF.